This is a list of T cell receptor beta chains from one sample in a study of T cell responses to AZD1222 COVID-19 vaccine. Clones were sequenced by immunoSEQ multiplex PCR, and TCRdb holds only the in-frame ones, with some missing. The sample comprises 150,000 to 200,000 clones, roughly 92% of which are singletons, and under 11% rests with the top ten. This specimen was peripheral blood, taken on day 0 of AZD1222 vaccination. The receptors come from an adult in good health. Both conserved end residues are part of each CDR3. A D gene is named only where the DNA matches it firmly. Rows may omit the clone size; those that give it use once, few, many or a size class.

clone_size j_call d_call v_call cdr3_aa cdr3_nt
NA TRBJ1-1 NA TRBV28 CASRDLLGNTEAFF TGTGCCAGCAGGGACCTCCTGGGAAACACTGAAGCTTTCTTT
NA TRBJ1-2 NA TRBV19 CASSILRGSHGYTF TGTGCCAGTAGTATACTAAGGGGGTCCCATGGCTACACCTTC
NA TRBJ1-4 NA TRBV7-9 CASSLSRRRDPNEKLFF TGTGCCAGCAGCTTAAGTAGGAGGCGGGACCCTAATGAAAAACTGTTTTTT
NA TRBJ1-1 NA TRBV5-6 CASSFGDRKAFF TGTGCCAGCAGCTTCGGGGACCGTAAAGCTTTCTTT
NA TRBJ2-7 NA TRBV27 CASSTRTGNYEQYF TGTGCCAGCAGTACCCGGACGGGGAACTACGAGCAGTACTTC
NA TRBJ1-2 NA TRBV6-5 CASSYSQAANYGYTF TGTGCCAGCAGTTACTCCCAGGCCGCTAACTATGGCTACACCTTC
NA TRBJ1-1 NA TRBV30 CAWSVQDEAFF TGTGCCTGGAGTGTACAAGATGAAGCTTTCTTT
once TRBJ2-3 NA TRBV7-9 CASSLEQSPTGTDTQYF TGTGCCAGCAGCTTAGAACAATCACCGACCGGCACAGATACGCAGTATTTT
NA TRBJ1-2 NA TRBV20-1 CSARGSDIYTF TGCAGTGCTAGAGGGAGCGATATCTACACCTTC
NA TRBJ2-1 NA TRBV24-1 CATSDPRLYNEQFF TGTGCCACCAGTGACCCTCGACTGTACAATGAGCAGTTCTTC
once TRBJ1-1 NA TRBV10-3 CALRVGGQGTEAFF TGTGCCCTCCGGGTCGGGGGGCAGGGGACTGAAGCTTTCTTT
NA TRBJ2-2 TRBD2 TRBV6-4 CASSDSRGGAGELFF TGTGCCAGCAGTGACTCTCGCGGGGGGGCCGGGGAGCTGTTTTTT
NA TRBJ1-6 NA TRBV5-4 CASSYEPADNSPLHF TGTGCCAGCAGCTACGAACCCGCCGATAATTCACCCCTCCACTTT
NA TRBJ1-1 TRBD1 TRBV6-2/TRBV6-3 CASSSRTGGSTEAFF TGTGCCAGCAGTTCCCGGACAGGGGGAAGCACTGAAGCTTTCTTT
NA TRBJ2-4 NA TRBV19 CATSDHKNIQYF TGTGCCACCTCAGACCACAAAAACATTCAGTACTTC
NA TRBJ1-5 NA TRBV27 CASSLWQPQHF TGTGCCAGCAGTCTTTGGCAGCCCCAGCATTTT
NA TRBJ1-5 NA TRBV9 CASSVGSGAFGNQPQHF TGTGCCAGCAGCGTAGGGTCGGGGGCCTTCGGCAATCAGCCCCAGCATTTT
NA TRBJ2-2 NA TRBV6-2/TRBV6-3 CASSSAGELFF TGTGCCAGCAGTTCGGCCGGGGAGCTGTTTTTT
NA TRBJ1-2 NA TRBV30 CATRSEGYTF TGTGCCACCCGCTCCGAGGGCTACACCTTC
few TRBJ1-1 NA TRBV19 CASTRRGGLVNTEAFF TGTGCCAGTACCCGGCGTGGGGGGCTTGTGAACACTGAAGCTTTCTTT
NA TRBJ2-7 TRBD2 TRBV6-5 CASSLRTSGSYEQYF TGTGCCAGCAGTCTGCGGACTAGCGGGAGTTACGAGCAGTACTTC
few TRBJ1-1 NA TRBV30 CAARKVNTEAFF TGTGCGGCAAGGAAGGTGAACACTGAAGCTTTCTTT
NA TRBJ2-7 TRBD2 TRBV6-5 CAKLAGFSYEQYF TGTGCCAAGTTAGCGGGATTCTCCTACGAGCAGTACTTC
once TRBJ1-6 NA TRBV7-8 CASSLVRQYNSPLHF TGTGCCAGCAGCTTAGTTCGACAGTATAATTCACCCCTCCACTTT
NA TRBJ2-1 NA TRBV3-1/TRBV3-2 CASSQEPARYNEQFF TGTGCCAGCAGCCAAGAGCCGGCAAGATACAATGAGCAGTTCTTC
NA TRBJ1-1 NA TRBV3-1/TRBV3-2 CASSQQALTAEAFF TGTGCCAGCAGCCAACAGGCCCTAACGGCTGAAGCTTTCTTT
NA TRBJ1-1 NA TRBV28 CASSLNAAREAFF TGTGCCAGCAGTTTAAATGCGGCCAGGGAAGCTTTCTTT
NA TRBJ2-7 TRBD2 TRBV5-1 CASRPGLAQTLYEQYF TGCGCCAGCAGGCCAGGACTAGCGCAAACCCTTTACGAGCAGTACTTC
NA TRBJ2-1 TRBD2 TRBV7-7 CASSLSGGGYNEQFF TGTGCTAGCAGCTTATCTGGGGGGGGATACAATGAGCAGTTCTTC
NA TRBJ1-1 NA TRBV28 CASLPGVMTEAFF TGTGCCAGCCTCCCCGGGGTGATGACTGAAGCTTTCTTT
NA TRBJ2-7 TRBD1 TRBV6-5 CASSWGQGSYEQYF TGTGCCAGCAGCTGGGGACAGGGCTCCTACGAGCAGTACTTC
NA TRBJ2-3 NA TRBV19 CASSIGLDTQYF TGTGCCAGTAGTATAGGATTAGATACGCAGTATTTT